This TCR beta chain is drawn from a study of chemoradiotherapy in HPV16-positive cancers. Study-level information: Functional T-cell assays on a couple of HPV16-positive patients' cells defined candidate HPV-specific clones and common TCR motifs.

Method: immunoSEQ multiplex PCR; TCRdb's copy keeps in-frame clones and lacks some. The sample shows about 4,000 clones, 75% of them seen only once. The table lists this clone with a few counts. No antigen is known for it. Study-wide points: HPV-specific T cells were functionally defined from only a couple of HPV16-positive patients. For HPV16-positive patients, expanding HPV-responsive T cells associated with longer recurrence-free survival.

Samples were taken several times over chemoradiotherapy. Trimming at V came to 0 bases and at J to 9 bases, leaving 7 bases not matched to a gene. The germline gives CDR1 SGHRS, CDR2 YFSETQ. The CDR3 consists of 16 residues. This sample was taken from a patient who underwent chemoradiotherapy. The sequence came from a human donor with HPV-associated anogenital cancer. The rearrangement uses TRBV5-1 and TRBJ1-6, with 9 bases fitting TRBD1. CDR3 sequence (DNA): TGCGCCAGCAGCTTGGAGGTACAGGGGGCTGGTTCACCCCTCCACTTT. It encodes CASSLEVQGAGSPLHF.